This T cell receptor (beta chain) was recovered during a study of T-cell memory formation after mild COVID-19. General study results and limits: Clones that shrank (day 15 to 85) were balanced CD4/CD8, whereas later expanders leaned CD4+. Second-wave clones that peaked on day 37 lacked confirmed SARS-CoV-2 specificity. A subset of responding clones appeared in pre-infection memory, suggesting cross-reactive memory joined.

CDR3 size: 14 residues. The germline CDR1 and CDR2 sequences are SGHTA and FQGNSA. V was cut by 8 bases and J by 1 base, with 11 bases left in between. Comments on this clonotype: Antigen specificity is unknown.

5'RACE with constant-segment primers built TCRalpha and TCRbeta cDNA libraries with UMIs. TCRdb redid the calling of the 5' RACE reads with MiXCR, one entry per CDR3 protein. The sample consists of under 550,000 distinct CDR3 sequences, over 15% of them appearing once. The J gene is TRBJ1-4, the V gene TRBV7-2; D gene uncertain. This sequence originates from a man between 18 and 29 years old who had mild COVID-19 (a few samples of this study predate the infection). Cell type and time point are not known. Input material: PBMCs or a T cell subset sorted from them (not recorded which). CDR3 nucleotides: TGTGCCAGCGGAAAGGACGGAACTAATGAAAAACTGTTTTTT. It is translated as CASGKDGTNEKLFF.